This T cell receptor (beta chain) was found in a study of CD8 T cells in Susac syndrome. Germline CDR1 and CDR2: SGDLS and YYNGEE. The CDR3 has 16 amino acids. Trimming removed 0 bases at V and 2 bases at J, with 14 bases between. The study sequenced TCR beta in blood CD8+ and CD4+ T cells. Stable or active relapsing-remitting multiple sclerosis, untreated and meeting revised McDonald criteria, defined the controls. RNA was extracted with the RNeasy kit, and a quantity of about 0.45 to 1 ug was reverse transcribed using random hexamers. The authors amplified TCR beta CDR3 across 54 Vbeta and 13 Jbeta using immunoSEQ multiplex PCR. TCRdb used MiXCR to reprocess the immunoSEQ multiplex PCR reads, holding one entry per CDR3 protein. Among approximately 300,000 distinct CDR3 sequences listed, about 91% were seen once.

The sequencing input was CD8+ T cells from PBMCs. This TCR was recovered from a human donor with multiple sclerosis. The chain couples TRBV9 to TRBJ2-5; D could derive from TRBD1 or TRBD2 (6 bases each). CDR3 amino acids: CASSVGWGASQETQYF. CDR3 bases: TGTGCCAGCAGCGTAGGCTGGGGGGCTTCGCAAGAGACCCAGTACTTC. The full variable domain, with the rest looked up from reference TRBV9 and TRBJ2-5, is DSGVTQTPKHLITATGQRVTLRCSPRSGDLSVYWYQQSLDQGLQFLIQYYNGEERAKGNILERFSAQQFPDLHSELNLSSLELGDSALYFCASSVGWGASQETQYFGPGTRLLVL.